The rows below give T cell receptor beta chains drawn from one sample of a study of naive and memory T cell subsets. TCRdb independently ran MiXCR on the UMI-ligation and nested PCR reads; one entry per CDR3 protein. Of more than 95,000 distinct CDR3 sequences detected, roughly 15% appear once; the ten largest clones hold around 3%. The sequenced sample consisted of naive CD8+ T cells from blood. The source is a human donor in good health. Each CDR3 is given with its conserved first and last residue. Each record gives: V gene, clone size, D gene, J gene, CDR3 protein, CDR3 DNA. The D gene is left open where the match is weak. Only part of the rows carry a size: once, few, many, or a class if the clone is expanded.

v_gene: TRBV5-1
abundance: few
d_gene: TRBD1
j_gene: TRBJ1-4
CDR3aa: CASSPPGQGREKLFF
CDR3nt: TGCGCCAGCAGTCCCCCCGGACAGGGACGCGAAAAACTGTTTTTT

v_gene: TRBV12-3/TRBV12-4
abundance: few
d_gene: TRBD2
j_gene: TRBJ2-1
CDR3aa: CASRGPTGTSLSNEQFF
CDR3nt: TGTGCCAGCAGGGGCCCCACCGGGACTAGTTTATCGAATGAGCAGTTCTTC

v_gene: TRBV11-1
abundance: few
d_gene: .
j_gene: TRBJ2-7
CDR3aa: CASSLEAGNYEQYF
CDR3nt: TGTGCCAGCAGCTTAGAGGCAGGGAATTACGAGCAGTACTTC

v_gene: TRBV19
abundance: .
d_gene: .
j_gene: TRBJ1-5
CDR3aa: CASKVPQGSNQPQHF
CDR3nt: TGTGCCAGTAAGGTACCTCAGGGGAGCAATCAGCCCCAGCATTTT

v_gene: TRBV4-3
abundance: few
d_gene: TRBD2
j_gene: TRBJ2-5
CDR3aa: CASSQERDGTSRLETQYF
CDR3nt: TGCGCCAGCAGCCAAGAAAGGGACGGGACTAGCAGATTAGAGACCCAGTACTTC

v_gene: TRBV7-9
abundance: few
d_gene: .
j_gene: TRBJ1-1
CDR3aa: CASSLASEAFF
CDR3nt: TGTGCCAGCAGCTTAGCGTCCGAAGCTTTCTTT

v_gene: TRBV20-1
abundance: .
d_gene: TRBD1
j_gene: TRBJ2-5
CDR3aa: CSARTGHRSETQYF
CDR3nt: TGCAGTGCAAGGACAGGGCACCGGTCGGAGACCCAGTACTTC

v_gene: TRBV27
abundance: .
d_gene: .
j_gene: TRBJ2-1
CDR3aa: CASSLRPGTYNEQFF
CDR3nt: TGTGCCAGCAGTTTACGCCCGGGAACCTACAATGAGCAGTTCTTC

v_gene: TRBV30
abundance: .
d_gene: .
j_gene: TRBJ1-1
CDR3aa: CAWTRWGEAFF
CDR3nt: TGTGCCTGGACTCGATGGGGCGAAGCTTTCTTT

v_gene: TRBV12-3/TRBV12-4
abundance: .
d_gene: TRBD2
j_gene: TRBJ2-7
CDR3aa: CASSPSGRREQYF
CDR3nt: TGTGCCAGCAGCCCTAGCGGGAGGAGAGAGCAGTACTTC

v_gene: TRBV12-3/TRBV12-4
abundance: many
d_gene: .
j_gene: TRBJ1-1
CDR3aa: CASSLTLGANTEAFF
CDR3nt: TGTGCCAGCAGTTTAACGTTGGGAGCGAACACTGAAGCTTTCTTT

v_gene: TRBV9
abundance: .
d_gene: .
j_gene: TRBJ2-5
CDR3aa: CASSGTAAETQYF
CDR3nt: TGTGCCAGCAGCGGGACAGCGGCGGAGACCCAGTACTTC

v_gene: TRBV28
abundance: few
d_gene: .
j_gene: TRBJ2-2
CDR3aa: CASSFKRIVITGELFF
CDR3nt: TGTGCCAGCAGTTTCAAGCGTATAGTCATCACCGGGGAGCTGTTTTTT

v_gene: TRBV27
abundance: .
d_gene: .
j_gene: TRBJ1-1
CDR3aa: CASSLRTNTEAFF
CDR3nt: TGTGCCAGCAGTTTAAGGACGAACACTGAAGCTTTCTTT

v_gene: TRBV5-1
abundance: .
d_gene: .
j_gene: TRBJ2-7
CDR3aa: CAIEPGLSYEQYF
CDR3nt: TGCGCCATCGAACCGGGACTGTCCTACGAGCAGTACTTC

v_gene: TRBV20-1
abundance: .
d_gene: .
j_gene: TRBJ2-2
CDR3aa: CSARTSGPGELFF
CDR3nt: TGCAGTGCTAGAACCTCCGGACCCGGGGAGCTGTTTTTT

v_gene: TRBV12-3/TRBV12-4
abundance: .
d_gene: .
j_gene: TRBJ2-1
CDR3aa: CASETNNEQFF
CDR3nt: TGTGCCAGCGAAACCAACAATGAGCAGTTCTTC

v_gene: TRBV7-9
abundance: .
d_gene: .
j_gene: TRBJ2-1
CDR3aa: CVSRNAGHSYNEQFF
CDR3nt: TGTGTCAGCCGCAACGCGGGGCACTCCTACAATGAGCAGTTCTTC